The clone carrying this T cell receptor (beta chain) was seen more than once but under ten times. Its antigen is unknown. The data are from a study of T cells after yellow fever vaccination. Findings of the study overall: In FACS-sorted repertoires, abundant clonotypes from the bulk population could appear as contaminants. The study found a weaker secondary response that peaked faster, day 5 versus 15.

Trimming stripped 8 bases from V and 5 bases from J, with 7 bases between. Germline V gene lookup returns CDR1 MDHEN and CDR2 SYDVKM. The CDR3 is 10 residues long. Using its own MiXCR run on the 5' RACE reads, TCRdb lists one record per CDR3 protein. The sample holds 200,000 to 300,000 distinct CDR3 sequences, 6.5% to 8.5% seen once. Sequencing used CD4+ T cells sorted from PBMCs, obtained 15 days after the yellow fever booster vaccination. This chain links TRBV28 with TRBJ2-7; unclear D gene. The source is a man under 40 who received the YFV17D yellow fever vaccine. CDR3 sequence reads: CASGLHEQYF. The CDR3 region has the DNA TGTGCCAGCGGATTGCACGAGCAGTACTTC.